The 23 T cell receptor beta chains listed next were all sequenced from one sample in a study of T-cell reconstitution after alpha-beta-depleted transplantation in children. A library of TCRbeta sequences, prepared with unique molecular identifiers, was generated. TCRdb itself ran the PCR reads through MiXCR, one entry per CDR3 protein. The sample has almost 250,000 distinct CDR3 sequences; roughly 23% are singletons. The source material was PBMCs, sampled before TCRalphabeta/CD19-depleted stem cell transplant. These receptor sequences come from a girl aged 2 to 10 with Fanconi anemia, due to receive a stem cell transplant.

Ten or more counts support this clonotype. The chain joins TRBV15 to TRBJ2-1; D gene unclear. Trimming left V 0 bases short and J 0 bases short, with 9 bases between. This CDR3 has 16 residues. Germline V gene sequence: CDR1 LNHNV, CDR2 YYDKDF (reference sequence). This chain's CDR3 is CATSRDGQSSYNEQFF. The CDR3 nucleotides are TGTGCCACCAGCAGAGATGGCCAAAGCTCCTACAATGAGCAGTTCTTC.

The rearrangement links TRBV6-5 to TRBJ2-7, with D uncertain. Germline CDR1 and CDR2: MNHEY and SVGAGI. Trimming left V 4 bases short and J 9 bases short, with 16 bases between. This CDR3 region has 13 residues. Here the CDR3 reads CASSSTRTTLQYF. The CDR3 region has the DNA TGTGCCAGCAGTTCTACCAGGACGACGTTGCAGTACTTC.

The gene calls are TRBV12-3 or TRBV12-4 and TRBJ1-3, with D hard to call. The V and J ends lost 6 bases and 0 bases respectively, with 12 bases between them. This CDR3 has 15 amino acids. CDR3 nucleotides: TGTGCCAGCAGAATAGACACCCGCTCTGGAAACACCATATATTTT. Its protein product is CASRIDTRSGNTIYF.

This clonotype was seen at least ten times. The genes are TRBV12-3 or TRBV12-4 and TRBJ2-1; D unclear. The V end was cut by 3 bases, the J end by 4 bases, with 13 bases between. This CDR3 region has 15 residues. CDR3 region: CASSFSPPTYNEQFF. In nucleotides, the CDR3 is TGTGCCAGCAGTTTCTCCCCCCCAACTTACAATGAGCAGTTCTTC.

This clonotype was observed a few times. This chain connects TRBV12-3 or TRBV12-4 to TRBJ1-5; 8 positions agree with TRBD1. The CDR3 sequence is 15 residues long. With V trimmed by 6 bases and J by 4 bases, 8 bases remained unmatched. The CDR3 DNA is TGTGCCAGCAGAAAAGGGACAGGTACGAATCAGCCCCAGCATTTT. Amino acids: CASRKGTGTNQPQHF.

There are many counts of this clonotype. The chain couples TRBV12-3 or TRBV12-4 to TRBJ2-7; a possible D gene is TRBD1 (5 bases). The CDR3 spans 14 residues. V lost 8 bases to trimming and J lost 5 bases, with 19 bases between them. The CDR3 DNA sequence: TGTGCCAGCTATTCGGGCAGGGTTATCGACGAGCAGTACTTC. It specifies CASYSGRVIDEQYF.

This clonotype was observed many times. The chain carries TRBV12-3 or TRBV12-4 and TRBJ1-6; perhaps TRBD1 as D (5 bases). Between the trimmed V and J ends, which lost 4 bases and 12 bases, there was a span of 19 bases. This CDR3 comprises 15 residues. CDR3 sequence reads: CASSSLPGPGRPLHF. The CDR3 DNA reads TGTGCCAGCAGTTCCCTACCTGGACCGGGACGACCCCTCCACTTT.

The rearrangement links TRBV5-1 to TRBJ2-1, with 15 bases lining up with TRBD2. The J segment lost 0 bases and the V segment lost 2 bases, leaving 9 bases of the junction unmatched. CDR1 SGHRS and CDR2 YFSETQ come from the germline V gene. CDR3 length: 20 residues. Here the CDR3 DNA reads TGCGCCAGCAGCTTCCCCGGACTAGCGGGAGGGGTAAGCTCCTACAATGAGCAGTTCTTC. This gives the protein CASSFPGLAGGVSSYNEQFF.

The chain employs TRBV6-1 and TRBJ2-7; D is uncertain. The CDR3 covers 13 residues. Trimming took 6 bases from V and 3 from J, leaving 12 bases between them. Germline CDR1 and CDR2: MNHNS and SASEGT. CDR3 amino acids: CASSSKTFYEQYF. DNA for the CDR3: TGTGCCAGCAGCTCGAAGACATTCTACGAGCAGTACTTC.

Ten or more counts support this clonotype. V is TRBV12-3 or TRBV12-4 and J is TRBJ2-1; 8 bases match TRBD2. The CDR3 length is 14 residues. The ends lost 6 bases at V and 4 bases at J; junction bases unmatched: 5. Here the CDR3 reads CASSFREGYNEQFF. The CDR3 DNA reads as TGTGCCAGCAGCTTCCGGGAGGGGTACAATGAGCAGTTCTTC.

The V and J genes are TRBV4-1 and TRBJ2-3, with 7 bases that match TRBD2. V lost 1 base to trimming and J lost 2 bases; unmatched junction nucleotides: 6. Germline CDR1 reads MGHRA; CDR2 reads YSYEKL. This CDR3 is built from 16 residues. The DNA of the CDR3 is TGCGCCAGCAGCCAAGCGGGGACTAACCCCACAGATACGCAGTATTTT. Translated, it gives CASSQAGTNPTDTQYF.

This clonotype was counted a few times. The chain uses TRBV20-1 and TRBJ2-5, with a weak D call TRBD2 (5 bases). CDR1 DFQATT and CDR2 SNEGSKA come from the germline V gene (reference sequence). The CDR3 length is 16 residues. V lost 6 bases and J 2 bases, leaving 22 bases between the germline ends. The CDR3 coding sequence is TGCAGTGCGCACGGTGCCCCGGACTCTAATCAAGAGACCCAGTACTTC. Protein product: CSAHGAPDSNQETQYF.

This clonotype was recorded many times. This chain links TRBV7-6 with TRBJ2-1; 10 positions match TRBD2. This CDR3 is built from 18 residues. The V gene end was trimmed by 3 bases and the J gene end by 0 bases; junction bases not matched to a gene: 8. The V gene's germline CDR1 is SGHVS and CDR2 FNYEAQ. This chain's CDR3 is CASSFGLAELSSYNEQFF. The CDR3 DNA reads TGTGCCAGCAGCTTTGGACTAGCGGAACTTAGCTCCTACAATGAGCAGTTCTTC.

This clonotype came up a few times. V gene TRBV20-1 combines with J gene TRBJ1-6; D perhaps matches TRBD1 (6 bases). V shed 4 bases and J shed 1 base, with 11 bases lying between them. The CDR3 is 15 residues long. Germline-derived CDR1 and CDR2 are DFQATT and SNEGSKA (reference sequence). The CDR3 region has the DNA TGCAGTGCTATACTAGGGGGTTCCTATAATTCACCCCTCCACTTT. This codes for CSAILGGSYNSPLHF.

This clonotype was observed a handful of times. This chain joins TRBV5-1 and TRBJ2-6, with unresolved D. Germline V lookup: CDR1 SGHRS, CDR2 YFSETQ. Trimming removed 4 bases at V and 0 bases at J, with 11 bases between. The CDR3 runs to 16 residues. The CDR3 DNA sequence: TGCGCCAGCAGCGGGTACGGAAACTCTGGGGCCAACGTCCTGACTTTC. This codes for CASSGYGNSGANVLTF.

V gene TRBV12-3 or TRBV12-4 combines with J gene TRBJ2-7, with D possibly matching TRBD2 (5 bases). Trimming removed 6 bases at V and 1 base at J, with 10 bases between. The CDR3 totals 13 residues. This CDR3 reads CASSPTISYEQYF. CDR3 in DNA: TGTGCCAGCAGCCCGACTATTTCCTACGAGCAGTACTTC.

This clonotype showed up just a few times. This rearrangement joins TRBV20-1 to TRBJ2-6; 11 bases are a match to TRBD2. V lost 2 bases and J lost 3; bases outside the gene matches: 3. Germline CDR1 is DFQATT and CDR2 is SNEGSKA (reference sequence). This CDR3 has 16 residues. CDR3 nucleotides: TGCAGTGCTAGACTAGCGGGGGGTGGTGGGGCCAACGTCCTGACTTTC. It is translated as CSARLAGGGGANVLTF.

V is TRBV20-1 and J is TRBJ2-4; TRBD2 aligns across 7 bases. The germline V gene has CDR1 DFQATT and CDR2 SNEGSKA (reference sequence). J gave up 8 bases and V 1 base, and 5 bases lay outside the gene matches. The CDR3 totals 13 residues. For the CDR3, the DNA is TGCAGTGCTAGAGTGGCTAGCGGCCACATTCAGTACTTC. Translation: CSARVASGHIQYF.

This clonotype was seen repeatedly, ten times or more. The chain links TRBV12-3 or TRBV12-4 to TRBJ1-6, with TRBD1 identical over 9 bases. CDR3 length: 14 amino acids. V gave up 5 bases and J gave up 8 bases; unmatched junction bases: 4. In DNA form, the CDR3 reads TGTGCCAGCAGTACGACAGGGGGGGATTCACCCCTCCACTTT. This codes for CASSTTGGDSPLHF.

In its sample, this clonotype was seen a few times. The chain couples TRBV29-1 to TRBJ1-2; no clear D gene. The CDR3 runs to 16 residues. Germline CDR1 and CDR2: SQVTM and ANQGSEA. The V gene lost 4 bases and the J gene lost 6 bases, with 24 bases spanning the gap. Here the CDR3 reads CSVVAPGPVSSDGYTF. Here the CDR3 DNA reads TGCAGCGTTGTCGCCCCTGGGCCAGTGTCCTCCGATGGCTACACCTTC. Complete variable domain (other parts from reference TRBV29-1 and TRBJ1-2): SAVISQKPSRDICQRGTSLTIQCQVDSQVTMMFWYRQQPGQSLTLIATANQGSEATYESGFVIDKFPISRPNLTFSTLTVSNMSPEDSSIYLCSVVAPGPVSSDGYTFGSGTRLTVV.

This chain joins TRBV18 and TRBJ2-5; no reliable D call. Germline loops: CDR1 KGHSH, CDR2 LQKENI. The length of the CDR3 is 13 residues. Between the trimmed V and J ends, which lost 6 bases and 3 bases, there was a span of 11 bases. The CDR3 nucleotides read TGTGCCAGCTCCCCCAACCTAGAAGAGACCCAGTACTTC. This codes for CASSPNLEETQYF. Full variable domain (outside the CDR3, taken from reference TRBV18 and TRBJ2-5): NAGVMQNPRHLVRRRGQEARLRCSPMKGHSHVYWYRQLPEEGLKFMVYLQKENIIDESGMPKERFSAEFPKEGPSILRIQQVVRGDSAAYFCASSPNLEETQYFGPGTRLLVL.

This clonotype was detected ten times or more. V is TRBV29-1 and J is TRBJ2-7, with D tentatively TRBD1 (6 bases). The CDR3 covers 12 residues. The V and J ends lost 7 bases and 9 bases respectively, with 19 bases between them. Germline V CDR1 and CDR2: SQVTM, ANQGSEA. In DNA, the CDR3 is TGCAGCGCCGGGACATCGACCTTCGGGCAGTACTTC. Protein sequence: CSAGTSTFGQYF.

A word on this clonotype: A junction end diverges from the germline sequence, so it may reflect a read error. The rearrangement uses TRBV5-1 and TRBJ2-1; maybe TRBD2 (6 bases). The CDR3 has 14 residues. Germline CDR1 is SGHRS and CDR2 is YFSETQ. This chain's CDR3 is CAISLTSSYNEQFF. CDR3 sequence (DNA): TGCGCCATCAGCTTGACTAGCTCCTACAATGAGCAGTTCTTC. Full variable domain (outside the CDR3, taken from reference TRBV5-1 and TRBJ2-1): KAGVTQTPRYLIKTRGQQVTLSCSPISGHRSVSWYQQTPGQGLQFLFEYFSETQRNKGNFPGRFSGRQFSNSRSEMNVSTLELGDSALYLCAISLTSSYNEQFFGPGTRLTVL.